The clone carrying this TCR beta chain was detected many times. Its antigen is as yet unknown. This specimen comes from a study of T cell repertoires in cytomegalovirus infection. Study information: CMV infection plus the matching HLA type was flagged by public TCR beta signatures.

A single record per CDR3 protein comes from TCRdb applying MiXCR to the reads. The sample records 400,000 to 550,000 distinct CDR3 sequences, about 11% being singletons. Study-wide results and caveats: It was HLA-C-restricted CMV-specific TCR beta clonotypes that dominated the response ex vivo.

The sample consisted of PBMCs. The clonotype comes from a human donor in good health (CMV status not recorded). Some clones in this sample may be carry-over from other donors' samples.

The DNA for the CDR3 is TGTGCCAGCAGTTACTCGGGGGATAATTCACCCCTCCACTTT. Its translation: CASSYSGDNSPLHF. The chain links TRBV6-6 to TRBJ1-6, with D possibly TRBD1 on 5 matching bases. Germline CDR1 reads MNHNY; CDR2 reads SVGAGI (reference sequence). Between the trimmed V and J ends, which lost 0 bases and 5 bases, there was a span of 5 bases. This CDR3 spans 14 amino acids.